A selection of T cell receptor beta chains follows, all from one sample in a study of glioma-infiltrating T cells. TCRdb fed the multiplex PCR reads into MiXCR, producing one record per CDR3 protein. This table holds under 200,000 distinct CDR3 sequences, around 45% found once. Sequenced sample: glioma tissue, nonneoplastic brain tissue, or PBMCs (not recorded which). The receptors were sampled from a human donor with low-grade glioma or glioblastoma, undergoing nonglioma brain surgery, or in good health (not recorded which). CDR3s include the opening cysteine and the closing phenylalanine or tryptophan. D genes are given only for firm matches. The listing skips clone size in some rows; elsewhere it reads once, few, many or a size class.

v_call: TRBV14; clone_size: NA; d_call: NA; j_call: TRBJ1-1; cdr3_nt: TGTGCCAGCAGCCTTAAGACAGGCTGGGTCGCTGAAGCTTTCTTT; cdr3_aa: CASSLKTGWVAEAFF
v_call: TRBV20-1; clone_size: NA; d_call: NA; j_call: TRBJ1-1; cdr3_nt: TGCAGTACTAGATCGGGTGACACTGAAGCTTTCTTT; cdr3_aa: CSTRSGDTEAFF
v_call: TRBV7-6; clone_size: NA; d_call: NA; j_call: TRBJ2-7; cdr3_nt: TGTGCCAGCAGCTTAGGGGACACCTACGAGCAGTACTTC; cdr3_aa: CASSLGDTYEQYF
v_call: TRBV6-5; clone_size: NA; d_call: TRBD1; j_call: TRBJ1-2; cdr3_nt: TGTGCCAGAAGTCGAAAAACCCCGGGACAGGGATCGGGATACACCTTC; cdr3_aa: CARSRKTPGQGSGYTF
v_call: TRBV4-1; clone_size: few; d_call: TRBD2; j_call: TRBJ2-7; cdr3_nt: TGCGCCAGCAGCCAAGACCCGACAGCGGGAGCGTCGGGAGAGCAGTACTTC; cdr3_aa: CASSQDPTAGASGEQYF
v_call: TRBV20-1; clone_size: many; d_call: TRBD2; j_call: TRBJ2-1; cdr3_nt: TGCAGTGCCGCTTCTAGCGGGAGGCTTGGCGATGAGCAGTTCTTC; cdr3_aa: CSAASSGRLGDEQFF
v_call: TRBV28; clone_size: many; d_call: NA; j_call: TRBJ2-1; cdr3_nt: TGTGCCAGCAGCCAATTCCAGACTAGCAATGAGCAGTTCTTC; cdr3_aa: CASSQFQTSNEQFF
v_call: TRBV5-5; clone_size: NA; d_call: NA; j_call: TRBJ1-6; cdr3_nt: TGTGCCAGCAGCTTGGCTTATGATTCACCCCTCCACTTT; cdr3_aa: CASSLAYDSPLHF
v_call: TRBV28; clone_size: NA; d_call: NA; j_call: TRBJ2-1; cdr3_nt: TGTGCCAGCGTCTCCCTGGAGGAGCAGTTCTTC; cdr3_aa: CASVSLEEQFF
v_call: TRBV7-2; clone_size: NA; d_call: NA; j_call: TRBJ2-1; cdr3_nt: TGTGCCAGCAGCTTAGCGGGGGGCGACCACAATGAGAAGTTCTTC; cdr3_aa: CASSLAGGDHNEKFF
v_call: TRBV11-1; clone_size: NA; d_call: TRBD2; j_call: TRBJ2-1; cdr3_nt: TGTGCCAGCAGCTTAGGCATTGCTAGCGGGAGTATCTGGCGGAATGAGCAGTTCTTC; cdr3_aa: CASSLGIASGSIWRNEQFF
v_call: TRBV6-1; clone_size: many; d_call: TRBD1; j_call: TRBJ1-2; cdr3_nt: TGTGCCAGCAGTGAATCGGAAATACAGGGGTTCTATGGCTACACCTTC; cdr3_aa: CASSESEIQGFYGYTF
v_call: TRBV29-1; clone_size: NA; d_call: NA; j_call: TRBJ2-2; cdr3_nt: TGCAGCGTTGGGACGGGCACCGGGGAGCTGTTTTTT; cdr3_aa: CSVGTGTGELFF
v_call: TRBV20-1; clone_size: many; d_call: TRBD2; j_call: TRBJ2-5; cdr3_nt: TGCAGTGCTAGACTAGCGGGACGGTTCCAAGAGACCCAGTACTTC; cdr3_aa: CSARLAGRFQETQYF
v_call: TRBV28; clone_size: many; d_call: NA; j_call: TRBJ2-3; cdr3_nt: TGTGCCAGCAGTTTGATGGATACGCAGTATTTT; cdr3_aa: CASSLMDTQYF
v_call: TRBV6-2/TRBV6-3; clone_size: NA; d_call: NA; j_call: TRBJ2-3; cdr3_nt: TGTGCCAGCGGAGGGGGGGCAGATACGCAGTATTTT; cdr3_aa: CASGGGADTQYF
v_call: TRBV5-4; clone_size: NA; d_call: NA; j_call: TRBJ1-1; cdr3_nt: TGTGCCAGCAGCTTGGAGCTGCGAGGCACTGAAGCTTTCTTT; cdr3_aa: CASSLELRGTEAFF
v_call: TRBV5-1; clone_size: NA; d_call: TRBD1; j_call: TRBJ2-7; cdr3_nt: TGCGCCAGCAGCACGAGGGACAGCCTCTACGAGCAGTACTTC; cdr3_aa: CASSTRDSLYEQYF
v_call: TRBV7-2; clone_size: NA; d_call: TRBD2; j_call: TRBJ2-1; cdr3_nt: TGTGCCAGCAGCTTAGGGCGGCTAGCGGGGGGATCGGATGAGCAGTTCTTC; cdr3_aa: CASSLGRLAGGSDEQFF
v_call: TRBV27; clone_size: many; d_call: NA; j_call: TRBJ2-7; cdr3_nt: TGTGCCAGCAGACAACCGGGAGCAACCTACGAGCAGTACTTC; cdr3_aa: CASRQPGATYEQYF
v_call: TRBV28; clone_size: NA; d_call: TRBD1; j_call: TRBJ1-1; cdr3_nt: TGTGCCAGCAGTTCCCCAGGGGGGGTAATGAAGACTGAAGCTTTCTTT; cdr3_aa: CASSSPGGVMKTEAFF
v_call: TRBV13; clone_size: NA; d_call: NA; j_call: TRBJ1-6; cdr3_nt: TGTGCCAGCAGCTTAACTGGCTCCTATAATTCACCCCTCCACTTT; cdr3_aa: CASSLTGSYNSPLHF
v_call: TRBV20-1; clone_size: many; d_call: TRBD1; j_call: TRBJ2-3; cdr3_nt: TGCAGTGCACCACAGGGGTCCGGTGCAGATACGCAGTATTTT; cdr3_aa: CSAPQGSGADTQYF
v_call: TRBV15; clone_size: many; d_call: TRBD1; j_call: TRBJ2-1; cdr3_nt: TGTGCCACCAGCCCCGCAAGGGGGCAGGGCTACAATGAGCAGTTCTTC; cdr3_aa: CATSPARGQGYNEQFF
v_call: TRBV15; clone_size: many; d_call: TRBD1; j_call: TRBJ2-1; cdr3_nt: TGTGCCACCAGCAGCACCTCCGGGACAGGGTACAATGAGCAGTTCTTC; cdr3_aa: CATSSTSGTGYNEQFF
v_call: TRBV6-1; clone_size: many; d_call: NA; j_call: TRBJ2-7; cdr3_nt: TGTGCCAGCTCCCCGCCGCCCCACGAGCAGTACTTC; cdr3_aa: CASSPPPHEQYF
v_call: TRBV2; clone_size: many; d_call: NA; j_call: TRBJ1-2; cdr3_nt: TGTGCCAGCTGTCAGGGAAGGGACTATGGCTACACCTTC; cdr3_aa: CASCQGRDYGYTF
v_call: TRBV2; clone_size: many; d_call: TRBD1; j_call: TRBJ2-7; cdr3_nt: TGTGCCAGCAGTGAGGAGGGGACAGGTTACTACGAGCAGTACTTC; cdr3_aa: CASSEEGTGYYEQYF
v_call: TRBV12-3/TRBV12-4; clone_size: NA; d_call: NA; j_call: TRBJ1-1; cdr3_nt: TGTGCCAGCAGTTTTCAGGGGCCTAGAACTGAAGCCTTCTTT; cdr3_aa: CASSFQGPRTEAFF
v_call: TRBV20-1; clone_size: NA; d_call: TRBD2; j_call: TRBJ2-7; cdr3_nt: TGCAGTGCTAGACTAGCGGGATCCTACGAGCAGTACTTC; cdr3_aa: CSARLAGSYEQYF
v_call: TRBV5-1; clone_size: few; d_call: NA; j_call: TRBJ2-2; cdr3_nt: TGCGCCAGCAGCACCGCTGCCGCCGGGGAGCTGTTTTTT; cdr3_aa: CASSTAAAGELFF
v_call: TRBV28; clone_size: NA; d_call: NA; j_call: TRBJ2-7; cdr3_nt: TGTGCCAGAAGTTTAGGCTTAGGCAGGATAATCTCCTACGAGCAGTACTTC; cdr3_aa: CARSLGLGRIISYEQYF
v_call: TRBV29-1; clone_size: NA; d_call: TRBD1; j_call: TRBJ1-3; cdr3_nt: TGCAGCGTGACAGGGGGCCTCTCTGTAAACACCATATATTTT; cdr3_aa: CSVTGGLSVNTIYF
v_call: TRBV6-1; clone_size: many; d_call: NA; j_call: TRBJ1-1; cdr3_nt: TGTGCCAGCAGTGCATCTGGACAGAACACTGAAGCTTTCTTT; cdr3_aa: CASSASGQNTEAFF
v_call: TRBV18; clone_size: NA; d_call: NA; j_call: TRBJ1-4; cdr3_nt: TGTGCCAGCTCATCCAACACTCGGACGACTAATGAAAAACTGTTTTTT; cdr3_aa: CASSSNTRTTNEKLFF
v_call: TRBV28; clone_size: many; d_call: NA; j_call: TRBJ2-5; cdr3_nt: TGTGCCAGCAGCGTTCAAGAGACCCAGTACTTC; cdr3_aa: CASSVQETQYF
v_call: TRBV3-1; clone_size: NA; d_call: TRBD2; j_call: TRBJ2-3; cdr3_nt: TGTGCCAGCAGGCACCCCCAGAGTCCCGGGACTAGAGGGGATACGCAGTATTTT; cdr3_aa: CASRHPQSPGTRGDTQYF
v_call: TRBV28; clone_size: many; d_call: NA; j_call: TRBJ2-7; cdr3_nt: TGTGCCAGCAGTTTATCCCCCACACCCGAGCAGTACTTC; cdr3_aa: CASSLSPTPEQYF
v_call: TRBV19; clone_size: once; d_call: TRBD1; j_call: TRBJ2-1; cdr3_nt: TGTGCCAGTAACCCAGGGGGCATCGTAAATGAGCAGTTCTTC; cdr3_aa: CASNPGGIVNEQFF
v_call: TRBV18; clone_size: many; d_call: NA; j_call: TRBJ1-1; cdr3_nt: TGTGCCAGCTCATCCTCGACAGGCATGAACACTGAAGCTTTCTTT; cdr3_aa: CASSSSTGMNTEAFF
v_call: TRBV7-2; clone_size: once; d_call: TRBD1; j_call: TRBJ1-4; cdr3_nt: TGTGGCAGCAGCCGAACAGGGGGCAGTGGCGGAAAACTGTTTTTT; cdr3_aa: CGSSRTGGSGGKLFF
v_call: TRBV19; clone_size: NA; d_call: NA; j_call: TRBJ2-7; cdr3_nt: TGTGCCAGTCCCCTATGGGAGCAGTACTTC; cdr3_aa: CASPLWEQYF
v_call: TRBV28; clone_size: many; d_call: TRBD1; j_call: TRBJ1-5; cdr3_nt: TGTGCCAGCAGTTATGTAGGGGGCGATCAGCCCCAGCATTTT; cdr3_aa: CASSYVGGDQPQHF
v_call: TRBV7-2; clone_size: NA; d_call: NA; j_call: TRBJ2-1; cdr3_nt: TGTGCCAGCAGCTTGGGGGAGTCCCCCTACAATGAGCAGTTCTTC; cdr3_aa: CASSLGESPYNEQFF
v_call: TRBV19; clone_size: few; d_call: NA; j_call: TRBJ1-6; cdr3_nt: TGTGCCAGTATCCTTTTTGCTCCGGGGTCAGACCTTAGCTCCTATAATTCACCCCTCCACTTT; cdr3_aa: CASILFAPGSDLSSYNSPLHF
v_call: TRBV2; clone_size: NA; d_call: NA; j_call: TRBJ1-5; cdr3_nt: TGTGCCAGCAGCATGGACAGTTATCAGCCCCAGAATTTT; cdr3_aa: CASSMDSYQPQNF
v_call: TRBV15; clone_size: many; d_call: TRBD2; j_call: TRBJ2-5; cdr3_nt: TGTGCCACCAGCAGAGATTATACGGGGACTATTGAGACCCAGTACTTC; cdr3_aa: CATSRDYTGTIETQYF
v_call: TRBV6-5; clone_size: NA; d_call: NA; j_call: TRBJ2-3; cdr3_nt: TGTGCCAGCAGTTATAAAATAGTTTCGGAAAAACGGTACTACTACAGCACAGATACGCAGTATTTT; cdr3_aa: CASSYKIVSEKRYYYSTDTQYF
v_call: TRBV27; clone_size: many; d_call: NA; j_call: TRBJ1-2; cdr3_nt: TGTGCCAGCAGTTTTCAGGGGAACTATGGCTACACCTTC; cdr3_aa: CASSFQGNYGYTF
v_call: TRBV20-1; clone_size: NA; d_call: TRBD1; j_call: TRBJ2-7; cdr3_nt: TGCAGTGCTAGAGATCACGAGACAGGGGCCTACGTGCAGTACTTC; cdr3_aa: CSARDHETGAYVQYF
v_call: TRBV28; clone_size: many; d_call: NA; j_call: TRBJ1-6; cdr3_nt: TGTGCCTTACAGGCAGGTCGGCGTGATTCACCCCTCCACTTT; cdr3_aa: CALQAGRRDSPLHF
v_call: TRBV2; clone_size: NA; d_call: TRBD1; j_call: TRBJ2-1; cdr3_nt: TGTGCCAGCAGGCCAGGGGGCGCTTACAATGAGCAGTTCTTC; cdr3_aa: CASRPGGAYNEQFF
v_call: TRBV2; clone_size: few; d_call: NA; j_call: TRBJ1-2; cdr3_nt: TGTGCCAGCAGTGAAATGCGGGAGGGCCGTGGCTACACCTTC; cdr3_aa: CASSEMREGRGYTF
v_call: TRBV6-1; clone_size: NA; d_call: NA; j_call: TRBJ2-1; cdr3_nt: TGTGCCAGCAGTGCGGACGGTTACTACAATGAGCAGTTCTTC; cdr3_aa: CASSADGYYNEQFF